Below are 31 T cell receptor beta chains sequenced from a single sample in a study of T-cell reconstitution after alpha-beta-depleted transplantation in children. Using unique molecular identifiers, the investigators prepared the TCRbeta library. TCRdb processed the PCR reads anew with MiXCR; each CDR3 protein has one entry. The table includes some 240,000 distinct CDR3 sequences, around 12% detected once. The material sequenced was PBMCs from the stem cell graft donor, taken from the stem cell graft. Receptors originate from a human donor who donated a stem cell graft to a child with acute lymphoblastic leukemia.

This clonotype was counted only a few times. A read error may produce the germline difference seen at one junction end. CDR3 protein: CAIQGTSGANGLTF. The CDR3, as DNA: TGTGCCATACAGGGGACCTCTGGGGCCAACGGCCTGACTTTC. V gene TRBV10-3 combines with J gene TRBJ2-6; 7 nucleotides match TRBD1. The CDR3 spans 14 residues. Per germline, CDR1 ENHRY and CDR2 SYGVKD.

As to this clonotype: A single base separates this from a much larger clone, so it may be a read error. The rearrangement links TRBV29-1 to TRBJ1-1; D is unresolved. The V gene's germline CDR1 is SQVTM and CDR2 ANQGSEA. The CDR3 has 12 residues. The CDR3, as DNA: TGCAGCGTTAGGCGGGAGAACACTGACGCTTTCTTT. Residues: CSVRRENTDAFF.

This clonotype was recorded many times. The CDR3, as DNA: TGTGCCAGCAGTGAGCGGGGGGTGAACACTGAAGCTTTCTTT. Translation: CASSERGVNTEAFF. The chain links TRBV2 to TRBJ1-1; D possibly corresponds to TRBD1 (5 bases). The CDR3 is 14 amino acids. The germline CDR1 and CDR2 sequences are SNHLY and FYNNEI. Trimming pared 3 bases from V and 0 bases from J, leaving 8 bases between.

This clonotype has a handful of counts. V is TRBV10-3 and J is TRBJ2-3, with D possibly matching TRBD2 (7 bases). Per germline, CDR1 ENHRY and CDR2 SYGVKD. The CDR3 has 18 amino acids. V lost 4 bases and J 10 bases, leaving 30 bases between the germline ends. The CDR3 reads CAISGPSEGGPGSGPQYF. The CDR3, as DNA: TGTGCCATCAGTGGCCCCTCTGAGGGGGGGCCGGGAAGTGGCCCGCAGTATTTT.

This clonotype came up many times. The chain is built from TRBV5-1 and TRBJ1-4; 12 nucleotides agree with TRBD1. Germline CDR1 reads SGHRS; CDR2 reads YFSETQ. The CDR3 loop spans 17 amino acids. The ends lost 0 bases at V and 7 bases at J; junction bases unmatched: 7. The CDR3 spells CASSLEGQGAISEKLFF. DNA of the CDR3: TGCGCCAGCAGCTTGGAGGGACAGGGGGCGATTAGTGAAAAACTGTTTTTT.

This clonotype was picked up many times. The gene calls are TRBV25-1 and TRBJ2-5; D tentatively fits TRBD1 or TRBD2 (5 bases each). Germline assignment: CDR1 MGHDK and CDR2 SYGVNS. This CDR3 has 14 residues. Trimming cost V 3 bases and J 4 bases, with 12 bases left between them. The DNA of the CDR3 is TGTGCCAGCAGTGACTCAGGGAGAGGAGAGACCCAGTACTTC. It yields the protein CASSDSGRGETQYF.

This clonotype has ten or more counts. This chain connects TRBV29-1 to TRBJ2-5; D may be TRBD2 (5 bases). This CDR3 is 11 amino acids long. The ends were cut back, 4 bases at V and 7 bases at J, with 10 bases in the middle. Per the germline V gene, CDR1 is SQVTM and CDR2 is ANQGSEA. The CDR3 DNA follows: TGCAGCGTTGTTGGCGGAGGGACCCAGTACTTC. Its protein product is CSVVGGGTQYF.

This clonotype was seen at least ten times. This chain connects TRBV6-2 or TRBV6-3 to TRBJ2-6; the match to TRBD1 covers 10 bases. J gave up 4 bases and V 6 bases, and 18 bases lay outside the gene matches. CDR1 MNHEY and CDR2 SVGEGT come from the germline V gene. This CDR3 region has 20 residues. The CDR3 spells CASRRRIGAGQGSGANVLTF. In DNA form, the CDR3 reads TGTGCCAGCAGGCGCAGAATTGGGGCGGGACAGGGGTCCGGGGCCAACGTCCTGACTTTC.

With respect to this clonotype: It may be a read error: a sequence one base away is much more abundant. This chain connects TRBV6-5 to TRBJ1-1; tentatively, D is TRBD1 (5 bases). The CDR3 contains 14 residues. V dropped 1 base and J dropped 5 bases, with 11 bases sitting between them. In germline, CDR1 is MNHEY, CDR2 SVGAGI. DNA for the CDR3: TGTGCCAGCAGTTACTGGGGGTCGAGTACTGAAGCTTTCTTT. Translated: CASSYWGSSTEAFF.

This clonotype was detected ten times or more. Here the CDR3 reads CSTRPASTYEQYF. In DNA form, the CDR3 reads TGCAGTACCCGCCCAGCGTCAACCTACGAGCAGTACTTC. The genes are TRBV20-1 and TRBJ2-7, with D unresolved. The V and J ends lost 8 bases and 2 bases respectively, with 16 bases between them. This CDR3 has 13 residues. CDR1 and CDR2 (germline): DFQATT, SNEGSKA (reference sequence).

There are many counts of this clonotype. The junction shows a germline mismatch at one end, possibly a read error. DNA for the CDR3: TGCAGTACTAGGGGCCCCTCCGAAGTCAGATATCAGCCCCAGCATTTT. This codes for CSTRGPSEVRYQPQHF. This chain uses TRBV20-1 with TRBJ1-5, with D possibly being TRBD1 (5 bases). This CDR3 is built from 16 residues. Germline V CDR1 and CDR2: DFQATT, SNEGSKA (reference sequence).

Notes on this clonotype: A read error is possible here, since a much larger clone lies one base away. The V gene is TRBV12-3 or TRBV12-4, the J gene TRBJ2-7, with 7 bases fitting TRBD2. CDR3 length: 13 amino acids. DNA of the CDR3: TGTGCCAGCAGAGGCGGGAGCTCCTACGTGCAGTACTTC. Protein: CASRGGSSYVQYF.

This clonotype was seen many times. The genes are TRBV20-1 and TRBJ1-4; perhaps TRBD1 as D (6 bases). Germline-derived CDR1 and CDR2 are DFQATT and SNEGSKA (reference sequence). With 5 bases removed from V and 2 bases from J, the gap between germline ends came to 9 bases. The CDR3 is 13 residues long. Written as DNA, the CDR3 is TGCAGTGCTTCCCAGGGGACTAATGAAAAACTGTTTTTT. Translated: CSASQGTNEKLFF.

This clonotype was observed many times. The chain uses TRBV18 and TRBJ1-4; 7 bases line up with TRBD1. Germline V CDR1 and CDR2: KGHSH, LQKENI. V lost 8 bases and J lost 7; bases outside the gene matches: 4. The CDR3 has 12 residues. The CDR3: CASRQGPEKLFF. CDR3 nucleotide sequence: TGTGCCAGCCGACAGGGCCCTGAAAAACTGTTTTTT. The whole variable domain, filled in from reference TRBV18 and TRBJ1-4, reads NAGVMQNPRHLVRRRGQEARLRCSPMKGHSHVYWYRQLPEEGLKFMVYLQKENIIDESGMPKERFSAEFPKEGPSILRIQQVVRGDSAAYFCASRQGPEKLFFGSGTQLSVL.

This clonotype came up many times. This chain joins TRBV6-5 and TRBJ1-5; 7 bases are a match to TRBD1. CDR1 MNHEY and CDR2 SVGAGI come from the germline V gene. Trimming took 0 bases from V and 5 from J; bases not matched to a gene: 4. The length of the CDR3 is 15 residues. Written as DNA, the CDR3 is TGTGCCAGCAGTTACTCAGCCAGGGGGTATCAGCCCCAGCATTTT. This sequence encodes CASSYSARGYQPQHF.

This clonotype has ten or more counts. V gene TRBV5-1 combines with J gene TRBJ2-7, with D possibly being TRBD1 (7 bases). V was clipped by 4 bases and J by 2 bases, with 10 bases between them. The CDR3 loop spans 13 amino acids. Germline CDR1 and CDR2: SGHRS and YFSETQ. The CDR3, as DNA: TGCGCCAGCAGCGGGGGGACAGCCTACGAGCAGTACTTC. This gives the protein CASSGGTAYEQYF.

This clonotype showed up many times. The chain has TRBV29-1 and TRBJ1-2; the match to TRBD1 covers 9 bases. Germline assignment: CDR1 SQVTM and CDR2 ANQGSEA. The CDR3 loop spans 16 amino acids. The V and J ends lost 4 bases and 3 bases, in that order; junction bases with no gene match: 12. CDR3 in DNA: TGCAGCGTTGTTGAGGGGCAACAGGGGGCCTACTATGGCTACACCTTC. This codes for CSVVEGQQGAYYGYTF. The full variable domain, with the rest looked up from reference TRBV29-1 and TRBJ1-2, is SAVISQKPSRDICQRGTSLTIQCQVDSQVTMMFWYRQQPGQSLTLIATANQGSEATYESGFVIDKFPISRPNLTFSTLTVSNMSPEDSSIYLCSVVEGQQGAYYGYTFGSGTRLTVV.

This clonotype has at least ten counts. The chain couples TRBV2 to TRBJ2-7; 7 positions agree with TRBD1. The germline V gene encodes CDR1 SNHLY and CDR2 FYNNEI. This CDR3 contains 13 residues. J was trimmed by 2 bases and V by 7 bases; bases with no gene match: 5. The CDR3 reads CASTWDSPYEQYF. CDR3 DNA sequence: TGTGCCAGCACCTGGGACAGCCCCTACGAGCAGTACTTC. The full variable domain, with the rest looked up from reference TRBV2 and TRBJ2-7, is EPEVTQTPSHQVTQMGQEVILRCVPISNHLYFYWYRQILGQKVEFLVSFYNNEISEKSEIFDDQFSVERPDGSNFTLKIRSTKLEDSAMYFCASTWDSPYEQYFGPGTRLTVT.

The rearrangement uses TRBV5-1 and TRBJ2-7; unclear D gene. The CDR3 runs 15 residues. The germline gives CDR1 SGHRS, CDR2 YFSETQ. V lost 0 bases to trimming and J lost 5 bases, with 15 bases between them. CDR3 protein: CASSLEGHDLDEQYF. CDR3 sequence (DNA): TGCGCCAGCAGCTTGGAAGGGCACGACCTGGACGAGCAGTACTTC.

This clonotype was detected ten times or more. The chain is built from TRBV29-1 and TRBJ2-5; no reliable D call. This CDR3 contains 14 residues. Germline V gene lookup returns CDR1 SQVTM and CDR2 ANQGSEA. The ends were cut back, 0 bases at V and 5 bases at J, with 13 bases in the middle. The CDR3 coding sequence is TGCAGCGTTGAAGATCCGGGCAGGAAGGAGACCCAGTACTTC. This gives the protein CSVEDPGRKETQYF. Complete variable domain (other parts from reference TRBV29-1 and TRBJ2-5): SAVISQKPSRDICQRGTSLTIQCQVDSQVTMMFWYRQQPGQSLTLIATANQGSEATYESGFVIDKFPISRPNLTFSTLTVSNMSPEDSSIYLCSVEDPGRKETQYFGPGTRLLVL.

At least ten counts were recorded for this clonotype. The rearrangement uses TRBV4-2 and TRBJ1-2; D gene ambiguous. CDR1 and CDR2 from the germline V gene are LGHNA and YNFKEQ. Trimming removed 4 bases from V and 1 base from J, with 7 bases in between. The CDR3 sequence is 13 residues long. Here the CDR3 reads CASSPLFNYGYTF. CDR3 bases: TGTGCCAGCAGCCCATTGTTTAACTATGGCTACACCTTC.

This clonotype was picked up many times. The chain employs TRBV9 and TRBJ2-7; tentatively, D is TRBD1 (6 bases). Deletions cut 3 bases from V and 1 base from J, with 8 bases between. Germline V gene lookup returns CDR1 SGDLS and CDR2 YYNGEE. The CDR3 consists of 13 residues. The CDR3 DNA is TGTGCCAGCAGCGCGACAGGTTCCTACGAGCAGTACTTC. Protein: CASSATGSYEQYF.

This clonotype was observed a few times. The CDR3: CASSITPFVEQYF. The CDR3 bases are TGTGCCAGTAGTATAACCCCGTTCGTCGAGCAGTACTTC. The chain carries TRBV19 and TRBJ2-7; D unclear. The germline V gene has CDR1 LNHDA and CDR2 SQIVND (reference sequence). The V end lost 2 bases, the J end lost 6 bases, and 11 bases lay between the germline ends. The CDR3 extends over 13 amino acids.

This clonotype was detected a few times. V is TRBV19 and J is TRBJ1-5; weak D call: TRBD1 (6 bases). Trimming pared 3 bases from V and 3 bases from J, leaving 15 bases between. CDR3 length: 16 amino acids. The germline gives CDR1 LNHDA, CDR2 SQIVND (reference sequence). The CDR3 DNA is TGTGCCAGTAGTATTGGAGGCAGGGGATTCAATCAGCCCCAGCATTTT. It encodes CASSIGGRGFNQPQHF.

In its sample, this clonotype was seen many times. The chain recombines TRBV27 with TRBJ2-1, with D tentatively TRBD1 or TRBD2 (5 bases each). Germline V gene data show CDR1 as MNHEY and CDR2 as SMNVEV (reference sequence). Trimming took 5 bases from V and 7 from J, leaving 18 bases between them. The CDR3 is 15 amino acids. The CDR3 protein is CASSPSLGPMNEQFF. CDR3 nucleotides: TGTGCCAGCAGTCCCTCTTTGGGACCGATGAATGAGCAGTTCTTC.

This clonotype appeared many times. J is TRBJ1-5 and V is TRBV24-1; maybe TRBD1 (6 bases). V dropped 11 bases and J dropped 4 bases, with 11 bases sitting between them. The V gene's germline CDR1 is KGHDR and CDR2 SFDVKD. The length of the CDR3 is 12 residues. CDR3: CAIQGWNQPQHF. In nucleotides, the CDR3 is TGTGCCATACAGGGTTGGAATCAGCCCCAGCATTTT.

Worth noting for this clonotype: This may come from a read error, since a much larger clone is one base off. This sequence joins TRBV18 and TRBJ2-6; TRBD1 matches at 7 bases. This CDR3 region has 17 residues. CDR1 and CDR2 from the germline V gene are KGHSH and LQKENI. CDR3 nucleotide sequence: TGTGCCAGCTCCCCGGCTGAGGGGGCAGCTGGGGCCAGCGTCCTGACTTTC. Amino acids: CASSPAEGAAGASVLTF.

This clonotype showed up many times. This rearrangement joins TRBV5-1 to TRBJ1-2; D not resolved. Germline V gene data show CDR1 as SGHRS and CDR2 as YFSETQ. The V and J ends lost 2 bases and 1 base respectively, with 6 bases between them. This CDR3 region has 13 residues. Here the CDR3 DNA reads TGCGCCAGCAGCTTTGAAAGTAACTATGGCTACACCTTC. Translation: CASSFESNYGYTF.

This clonotype was seen repeatedly, ten times or more. V and J are TRBV7-2 and TRBJ2-7; TRBD2 matches 11 bases. This CDR3 is 16 amino acids long. The V gene end was trimmed by 2 bases and the J gene end by 4 bases; junction bases not matched to a gene: 7. Germline V lookup: CDR1 SGHTA, CDR2 FQGNSA. The CDR3 DNA sequence: TGTGCCAGCAGCTTATCCGGGTCTAGCGGGAGGTACGAGCAGTACTTC. Protein sequence: CASSLSGSSGRYEQYF.

This chain links TRBV4-3 with TRBJ2-1; TRBD2 is a possible D gene (6 bases). Germline CDR1 and CDR2: LGHNA and YSLEER. The CDR3 runs to 15 residues. Trimming took 1 base from V and 9 from J, leaving 16 bases between them. The CDR3 nucleotides are TGCGCCAGCAGCCAAGGGGGGACTTCTCGGGTTGAGCAGTTCTTC. Protein product: CASSQGGTSRVEQFF.

This clonotype was counted ten times or more. This chain joins TRBV7-9 and TRBJ2-4; D is possibly TRBD1 (6 bases). The germline gives CDR1 SEHNR, CDR2 FQNEAQ (reference sequence). V was clipped by 5 bases and J by 4 bases, with 15 bases between them. CDR3 length: 15 amino acids. CDR3: CASSTWTVKKNIQYF. The DNA of the CDR3 is TGTGCCAGCAGCACATGGACAGTTAAGAAAAACATTCAGTACTTC.